What follows are 20 T cell receptor beta chains derived from one specimen sequenced in a study of T-cell memory formation after mild COVID-19. One entry per CDR3 protein results from TCRdb running MiXCR on the 5' RACE reads. The sample contains 200,000 to 250,000 distinct CDR3 sequences, around 30% of which appear only once. Sample: PBMCs or a T cell subset sorted from them (not recorded which). The receptor set was obtained from an adult woman who had mild COVID-19 (a few samples of this study predate the infection). Cell type and time point are not known.

The chain joins TRBV24-1 to TRBJ2-5; TRBD1 matches 10 bases. CDR3 length equals 15 residues. Germline trimming cut 6 bases from V and 4 bases from J; bases unmatched to any gene: 7. Germline V gives CDR1 KGHDR, CDR2 SFDVKD. The CDR3 reads CATSLGQGVLETQYF. CDR3 coding DNA: TGTGCCACCAGTCTAGGACAGGGGGTTCTAGAGACCCAGTACTTC.

This chain uses TRBV2 with TRBJ2-6, with D tentatively TRBD2 (5 bases). Germline CDR1 SNHLY, CDR2 FYNNEI. The length of the CDR3 is 17 residues. Between the trimmed V and J ends, which lost 9 bases and 2 bases, there was a span of 20 bases. This CDR3 reads CARSSSESGPGANVLTF. The CDR3 DNA is TGTGCCAGGAGTAGTAGCGAAAGCGGCCCTGGGGCCAACGTCCTGACTTTC.

V usage is TRBV15 and J usage is TRBJ1-5; D remains unclear. This CDR3 region has 16 residues. CDR1 is LNHNV and CDR2 is YYDKDF in the germline V gene (reference sequence). Between the trimmed V and J ends, which lost 0 bases and 6 bases, there was a span of 15 bases. This chain's CDR3 is CATSREGLQRGQPQHF. Written as DNA, the CDR3 is TGTGCCACCAGCAGAGAAGGACTGCAGCGTGGTCAGCCCCAGCATTTT.

This clonotype was counted between two and nine times. This chain links TRBV29-1 with TRBJ2-7; D remains ambiguous. The V gene lost 4 bases and the J gene lost 4 bases, with 14 bases spanning the gap. The CDR3 extends over 13 amino acids. CDR1 and CDR2 from the germline V gene are SQVTM and ANQGSEA. CDR3 residues: CSVVYGVGYEQYF. For the CDR3, the DNA is TGCAGCGTTGTCTATGGGGTTGGGTACGAGCAGTACTTC.

Regarding this clonotype: A junction boundary mismatches the germline segment, possibly from a read error. This sequence joins TRBV6-2 or TRBV6-3 and TRBJ2-7; the D gene is possibly TRBD2 (6 bases). Germline CDR1 and CDR2: MNHEY and SVGEGT. The CDR3 runs to 15 residues. The CDR3 DNA reads TGTGCCAGCAGTTACGATGGACTACTCCCCTACGAGCAATACTTC. Encoded protein: CASSYDGLLPYEQYF.

The V call is TRBV27, the J call TRBJ2-1; unclear D gene. The CDR3 consists of 15 residues. Trimming cost V 0 bases and J 8 bases, with 14 bases left between them. Germline lookup yields CDR1 MNHEY and CDR2 SMNVEV (reference sequence). The CDR3 loop is CASSLSPPAIHEQFF. The CDR3 DNA reads TGTGCCAGCAGTTTATCCCCTCCGGCTATCCATGAGCAGTTCTTC.

A note on this clonotype: Relative to the germline gene, one junction end is altered; a read error may explain this. The gene calls are TRBV7-3 and TRBJ2-1; D is uncertain. Germline CDR1 is SGHTA and CDR2 is FQGTGA. The CDR3 extends over 13 amino acids. In DNA, the CDR3 is TGTGACAGCAGCTTTTCCGGGTGGGATGAGCAGTTCTTC. Its translation is CDSSFSGWDEQFF.

There are a few counts of this clonotype. The chain has TRBV12-3 or TRBV12-4 and TRBJ2-7, with 7 bases lining up with TRBD1. V gave up 6 bases and J gave up 4 bases; unmatched junction bases: 12. The length of the CDR3 is 15 residues. The CDR3 region has the DNA TGTGCCAGCAGCCCCCTCGGGGCAGGGGGTTACGAGCAGTACTTC. Translated: CASSPLGAGGYEQYF.

In this sample, this clonotype turned up a few times. This chain uses TRBV5-1 with TRBJ2-7; 9 nucleotides line up with TRBD1. Germline CDR1 and CDR2: SGHRS and YFSETQ. V lost 4 bases and J lost 4; bases outside the gene matches: 9. The CDR3 has 15 residues. The CDR3 region has the DNA TGCGCCAGCAGCCCGGACAGGGGAACGACGTACGAGCAGTACTTC. As protein: CASSPDRGTTYEQYF.

This clonotype has just a few counts. At one boundary the junction diverges from the germline segment, which might be a read error. This chain joins TRBV7-8 and TRBJ2-1; TRBD1 agrees at 9 bases. CDR3 length: 13 residues. Germline loops: CDR1 SGHVS, CDR2 FQNEAQ. As DNA, the CDR3 is TGTGCCAGCAGCCCACATCGGACAGGGGAGCCGTTCTTC. Encoded protein: CASSPHRTGEPFF.

The V gene is TRBV6-2 or TRBV6-3, the J gene TRBJ2-7, with 9 bases lining up with TRBD2. Looked up from germline, CDR1 is MNHEY and CDR2 is SVGEGT. V gave up 5 bases and J gave up 5 bases; unmatched junction bases: 10. The CDR3 extends over 15 amino acids. CDR3 in amino acids: CASSTPGLASHEQYF. CDR3 nucleotides: TGTGCCAGCAGTACTCCGGGACTAGCTTCCCACGAGCAGTACTTC.

The gene calls are TRBV27 and TRBJ2-7; 7 bases align to TRBD1. Germline assignment: CDR1 MNHEY and CDR2 SMNVEV (reference sequence). After removal of 9 bases from V and 0 bases from J, the junction contained 8 bases not matched to a gene. The CDR3 is 14 residues long. The CDR3 region has the DNA TGTGCCAGTCGACGGGACAGAGCCTCCTACGAGCAGTACTTC. Protein product: CASRRDRASYEQYF.

The rearrangement joins TRBV2 to TRBJ2-7; TRBD1 matches at 9 bases. Per germline, CDR1 SNHLY and CDR2 FYNNEI. The J segment lost 2 bases and the V segment lost 4 bases, leaving 9 bases of the junction unmatched. The CDR3 length is 16 residues. The CDR3 reads CASSGQGGQGTYEQYF. The CDR3 DNA follows: TGTGCCAGCAGTGGACAGGGCGGACAGGGGACCTACGAGCAGTACTTC. The variable domain in full, completed from reference TRBV2 and TRBJ2-7, reads EPEVTQTPSHQVTQMGQEVILRCVPISNHLYFYWYRQILGQKVEFLVSFYNNEISEKSEIFDDQFSVERPDGSNFTLKIRSTKLEDSAMYFCASSGQGGQGTYEQYFGPGTRLTVT.

The V gene is TRBV27, the J gene TRBJ2-5; 10 bases line up with TRBD2. This CDR3 is built from 14 residues. Germline CDR1 MNHEY, CDR2 SMNVEV (reference sequence). Trimming at V came to 4 bases and at J to 2 bases, leaving 1 base not matched to a gene. CDR3 residues: CASSSSGGQETQYF. CDR3 nucleotide sequence: TGTGCCAGCAGTTCTAGCGGGGGACAAGAGACCCAGTACTTC.

This clonotype was counted a few times. This sequence joins TRBV4-2 and TRBJ2-5; 8 nucleotides align to TRBD2. V was clipped by 1 base and J by 4 bases; unmatched bases: 8. The CDR3 has 16 residues. Germline CDR1 LGHNA, CDR2 YNFKEQ. CDR3 in DNA: TGTGCCAGCAGCCAAGCGGGACTAGAAGAGGCAGAGACCCAGTACTTC. Encoded protein: CASSQAGLEEAETQYF.

The chain has TRBV11-3 and TRBJ1-5, with D possibly matching TRBD1 (6 bases). With 2 bases removed from V and 2 bases from J, the gap between germline ends came to 16 bases. Germline assignment: CDR1 SGHNT and CDR2 YENEEA. This CDR3 spans 17 amino acids. The CDR3: CASSLRAQGGCNQPQHF. As DNA, the CDR3 is TGTGCCAGCAGCTTAAGGGCACAGGGAGGATGCAATCAGCCCCAGCATTTT.

The rearrangement joins TRBV6-4 to TRBJ1-1; weak D call: TRBD1 (6 bases). Germline V gene data show CDR1 as MRHNA and CDR2 as SNTAGT. The V end lost 3 bases, the J end lost 3 bases, and 20 bases lay between the germline ends. The CDR3 spans 17 residues. The CDR3 DNA sequence: TGTGCCAGCAGTGATTTTGAAGGACAGCCCCGGGACACTGAAGCTTTCTTT. This gives the protein CASSDFEGQPRDTEAFF.

V is TRBV3-1 and J is TRBJ1-1; D is unclear. CDR3 length: 14 amino acids. Trimming removed 3 bases from V and 5 bases from J, with 13 bases in between. Germline V gene sequence: CDR1 LGHDT, CDR2 YNNKEL (reference sequence). The CDR3 loop is CASSQGSWGTEAFF. In nucleotides, the CDR3 is TGTGCCAGCAGCCAGGGCTCGTGGGGAACTGAAGCTTTCTTT.

This clonotype was counted between two and nine times. The junction departs from the called germline gene at one end, perhaps through a read error. The chain carries TRBV9 and TRBJ1-4; TRBD1 aligns across 8 bases. CDR1 and CDR2 from the germline V gene are SGDLS and YYNGEE. CDR3 size: 15 residues. CDR3 DNA sequence: TGTGCCAGCACCGTAGACGACAGGGGTGGCGAAAAACTGTTTTTT. Its protein is CASTVDDRGGEKLFF.

This clonotype was observed a few times. The chain is built from TRBV29-1 and TRBJ2-5; 12 bases are a match to TRBD2. With 5 bases clipped from V and 5 bases from J, the junction kept 12 bases outside the gene matches. This CDR3 comprises 16 residues. Per the germline V gene, CDR1 is SQVTM and CDR2 is ANQGSEA. CDR3: CSVLGLAGGPGETQYF. The CDR3 region has the DNA TGCAGCGTTTTGGGGCTAGCGGGAGGGCCGGGGGAGACCCAGTACTTC.